The 13 T cell receptor beta chains presented below share a single source sample, sequenced in a study of blood T cell repertoires in COVID-19 (dated by TCRdb to the early 2020s). The method behind the library was the immunoSEQ multiplex PCR assay. In its TCRdb copy, this immuneACCESS table keeps in-frame sequences only and misses some clones. Where compared with another copy, unresolved V genes explain less than half of these, and the others have no known cause. Recorded for this sample are fewer than 350,000 clones; 70% to 90% of them occurred a single time. Of the sample, about 1% falls within the top ten clones. The specimen was PBMCs or T cells enriched from blood (not recorded which). All receptors come from a woman aged 25 to 39 who had recovered from COVID-19.

This clone was observed once. This sequence joins TRBV6-4 and TRBJ1-1; D is undetermined. CDR3 length: 14 amino acids. Germline V gives CDR1 MRHNA, CDR2 SNTAGT. V lost 2 bases, J lost 4 bases, and 11 bases lay in between. The CDR3 bases are TGTGCCAGCAGTGACGGAACTCGAGGCACTGAAGCTTTCTTT. Its protein product is CASSDGTRGTEAFF.

The chain couples TRBV7-2 to TRBJ1-6; D perhaps matches TRBD1 (5 bases). The CDR3 is 15 residues long. Trimming pared 4 bases from V and 4 bases from J, leaving 11 bases between. Germline-derived CDR1 and CDR2 are SGHTA and FQGNSA. This CDR3 is CASSYETVYNSPLHF. In DNA, the CDR3 is TGTGCCAGCAGCTACGAGACAGTTTATAATTCACCCCTCCACTTT.

This sequence joins TRBV2 and TRBJ2-5; 13 nucleotides agree with TRBD2. V trimming: 5 bases; J trimming: 3 bases; junction bases outside the gene matches: 9. Germline V CDR1 and CDR2: SNHLY, FYNNEI. The CDR3 sequence is 17 residues long. The CDR3 DNA reads TGTGCCAGCAGTCCCTATGGACTAGCGGGGGACAAAGAGACCCAGTACTTC. Protein: CASSPYGLAGDKETQYF.

The rearrangement links TRBV5-1 to TRBJ2-2, with 16 bases aligning to TRBD2. V was clipped by 4 bases and J by 6 bases; unmatched bases: 9. Germline CDR1 and CDR2: SGHRS and YFSETQ. This CDR3 has 18 residues. The CDR3 loop reads CASSPGTSGRARAGELFF. For the CDR3, the DNA is TGCGCCAGCAGCCCGGGGACTAGCGGGAGGGCCCGGGCCGGGGAGCTGTTTTTT. Using reference TRBV5-1 and TRBJ2-2 for the parts outside the CDR3, the full variable domain is KAGVTQTPRYLIKTRGQQVTLSCSPISGHRSVSWYQQTPGQGLQFLFEYFSETQRNKGNFPGRFSGRQFSNSRSEMNVSTLELGDSALYLCASSPGTSGRARAGELFFGEGSRLTVL.

The chain uses TRBV4-1 and TRBJ1-2; D possibly corresponds to TRBD1 (6 bases). Germline CDR1 reads MGHRA; CDR2 reads YSYEKL. Deletions cut 0 bases from V and 0 bases from J, with 8 bases between. The CDR3 has 15 amino acids. CDR3 sequence: CASSQDKGANYGYTF. The CDR3 bases are TGCGCCAGCAGCCAAGATAAGGGGGCTAACTATGGCTACACCTTC.

The V call is TRBV9, the J call TRBJ1-1; D is uncertain. Germline CDR1 is SGDLS and CDR2 is YYNGEE. Trimming removed 3 bases at V and 1 base at J, with 10 bases between. This CDR3 is 14 amino acids long. The CDR3 spells CASSDRGGNTEAFF. The DNA of the CDR3 is TGTGCCAGCAGCGATCGAGGTGGGAACACTGAAGCTTTCTTT.

The chain employs TRBV27 and TRBJ1-2; 10 positions agree with TRBD1. Germline-derived CDR1 and CDR2 are MNHEY and SMNVEV (reference sequence). Trimming removed 4 bases from V and 5 bases from J; junction bases left unmatched: 10. This CDR3 comprises 16 residues. CDR3 DNA: TGTGCCAGCAGTTCACTGCGCCGGGACAGGGGTTATGGCTACACCTTC. It yields the protein CASSSLRRDRGYGYTF.

A few counts support this clone. The chain couples TRBV9 to TRBJ1-3, with TRBD1 identical over 9 bases. The trim removed 2 bases at V and 3 bases at J, leaving 9 bases unmatched. Germline V CDR1 and CDR2: SGDLS, YYNGEE. The CDR3 has 17 amino acids. CDR3: CASSVSNRGRVGNTIYF. CDR3 DNA sequence: TGTGCCAGCAGCGTTTCTAACAGGGGGCGCGTTGGAAACACCATATATTTT.

This clone has just one count. The rearrangement joins TRBV3-1 (or the pseudogene TRBV3-2) to TRBJ2-1; D gene unclear. The V end lost 1 base, the J end lost 9 bases, and 7 bases lay between the germline ends. The CDR3 loop spans 12 amino acids. CDR1 and CDR2 (germline): LGHDT, YNNKEL (reference sequence). The CDR3 is CASSQGFGEQFF. The CDR3, as DNA: TGTGCCAGCAGCCAAGGGTTCGGTGAGCAGTTCTTC.

The gene calls are TRBV7-9 and TRBJ1-2; tentative D call: TRBD1 (6 bases). Germline CDR1 SEHNR, CDR2 FQNEAQ (reference sequence). V lost 5 bases to trimming and J lost 7 bases, with 20 bases between them. This CDR3 region has 15 residues. This CDR3 is CASSEAHRALGGYTF. The CDR3 DNA reads TGTGCCAGCAGCGAAGCTCACAGGGCATTAGGTGGCTACACCTTC.

The chain recombines TRBV27 with TRBJ2-7, with TRBD2 matching 8 bases. Germline CDR1 and CDR2: MNHEY and SMNVEV (reference sequence). This CDR3 is built from 16 residues. Trimming removed 5 bases from V and 2 bases from J; junction bases left unmatched: 11. The CDR3 region has the DNA TGTGCCAGCAGTCCAAAAGGACTAGCTGCTGCCTACGAGCAGTACTTC. Its protein is CASSPKGLAAAYEQYF.

The gene calls are TRBV9 and TRBJ1-3; D is unresolved. V was shortened by 3 bases and J by 4 bases, with 11 bases between the two germline ends. Germline CDR1 SGDLS, CDR2 YYNGEE. The CDR3 has 14 amino acids. The DNA for the CDR3 is TGTGCCAGCAGCGCCCCGCCGGAGGGAAACACCATATATTTT. This sequence encodes CASSAPPEGNTIYF.

The J gene is TRBJ1-6, the V gene TRBV28, with D maybe TRBD1 (5 bases). CDR3 length: 17 amino acids. Trimming took 3 bases from V and 14 from J, leaving 26 bases between them. CDR1 and CDR2 from the germline V gene are MDHEN and SYDVKM. CDR3 region: CASSFRGASERGWSLHF. The CDR3 bases are TGTGCCAGCAGTTTCCGCGGGGCCTCAGAAAGGGGCTGGTCCCTCCACTTT. Full variable domain (remainder filled in from reference TRBV28 and TRBJ1-6): DVKVTQSSRYLVKRTGEKVFLECVQDMDHENMFWYRQDPGLGLRLIYFSYDVKMKEKGDIPEGYSVSREKKERFSLILESASTNQTSMYLCASSFRGASERGWSLHFGNGTRLTVT.